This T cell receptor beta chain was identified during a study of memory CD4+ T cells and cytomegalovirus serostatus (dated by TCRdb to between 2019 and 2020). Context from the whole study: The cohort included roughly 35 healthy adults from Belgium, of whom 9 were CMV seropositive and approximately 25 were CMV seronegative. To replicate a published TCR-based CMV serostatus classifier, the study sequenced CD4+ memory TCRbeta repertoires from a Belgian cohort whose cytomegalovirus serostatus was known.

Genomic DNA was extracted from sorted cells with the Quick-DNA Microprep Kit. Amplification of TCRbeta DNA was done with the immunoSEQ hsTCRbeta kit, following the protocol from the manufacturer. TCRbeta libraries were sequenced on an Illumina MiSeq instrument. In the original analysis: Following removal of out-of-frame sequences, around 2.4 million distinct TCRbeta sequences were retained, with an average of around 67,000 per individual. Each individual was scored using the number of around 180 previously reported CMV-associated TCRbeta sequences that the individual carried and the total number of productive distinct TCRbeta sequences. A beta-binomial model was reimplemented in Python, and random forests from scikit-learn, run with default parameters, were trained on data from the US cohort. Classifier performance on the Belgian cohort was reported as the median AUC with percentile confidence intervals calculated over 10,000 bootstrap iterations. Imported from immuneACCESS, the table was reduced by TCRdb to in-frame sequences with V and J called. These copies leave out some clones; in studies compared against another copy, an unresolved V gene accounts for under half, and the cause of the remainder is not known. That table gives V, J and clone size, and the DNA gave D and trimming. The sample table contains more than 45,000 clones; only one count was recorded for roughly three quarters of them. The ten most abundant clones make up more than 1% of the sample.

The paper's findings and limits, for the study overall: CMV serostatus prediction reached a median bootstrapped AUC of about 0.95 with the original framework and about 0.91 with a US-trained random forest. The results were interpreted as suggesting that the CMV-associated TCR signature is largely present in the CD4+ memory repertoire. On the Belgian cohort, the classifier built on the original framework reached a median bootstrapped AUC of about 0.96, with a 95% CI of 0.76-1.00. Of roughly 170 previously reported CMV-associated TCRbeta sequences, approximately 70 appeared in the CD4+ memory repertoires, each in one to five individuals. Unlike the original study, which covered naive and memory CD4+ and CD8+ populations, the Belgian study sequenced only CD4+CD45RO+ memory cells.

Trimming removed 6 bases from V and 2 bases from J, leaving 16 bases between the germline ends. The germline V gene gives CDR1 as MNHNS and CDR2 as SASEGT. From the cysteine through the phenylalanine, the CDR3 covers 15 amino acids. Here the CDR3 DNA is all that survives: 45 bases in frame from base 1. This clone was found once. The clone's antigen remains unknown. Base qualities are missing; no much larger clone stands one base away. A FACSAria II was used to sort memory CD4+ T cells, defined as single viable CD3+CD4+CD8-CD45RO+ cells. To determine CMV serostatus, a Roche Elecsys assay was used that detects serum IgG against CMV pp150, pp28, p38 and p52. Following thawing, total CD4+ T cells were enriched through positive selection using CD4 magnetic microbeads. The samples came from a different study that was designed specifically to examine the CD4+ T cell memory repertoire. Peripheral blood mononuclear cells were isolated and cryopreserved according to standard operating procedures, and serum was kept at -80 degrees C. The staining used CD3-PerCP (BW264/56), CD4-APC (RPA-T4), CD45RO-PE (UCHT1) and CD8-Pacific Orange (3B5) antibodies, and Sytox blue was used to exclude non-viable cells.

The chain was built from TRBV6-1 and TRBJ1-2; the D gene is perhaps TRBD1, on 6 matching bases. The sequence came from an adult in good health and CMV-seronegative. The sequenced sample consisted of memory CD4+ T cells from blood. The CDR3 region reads CASRPDRTLNYGYTF. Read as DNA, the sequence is TGTGCCAGCAGACCCGACAGGACATTAAACTATGGCTACACCTTC.